The sequence of this T cell receptor beta chain was determined in a study of cytomegalovirus exposure and HLA in healthy donors. PCR was performed using 60 Vbeta and 13 Jbeta primers. Method: immunoSEQ multiplex PCR; TCRdb's copy keeps in-frame clones and lacks some. The sample comprises under 200,000 clones, around 85% of which are singletons, and about a tenth rests with the top ten. The CDR3 contains 15 residues. The germline V gene encodes CDR1 SGHNT and CDR2 YYREEE (reference sequence). Trimming removed 2 bases from V and 3 bases from J, with 12 bases in between. Comments on this clone: As yet, its antigen is unknown.

Study-wide points: In a later analysis, a missense DCLRE1C variant was linked to TCR beta V- and J-gene trimming. As confirmed in vitro, a few CMV-associated chains were specific for CMV antigens. For most TCR beta V segments, an earlier analysis put the productive rate at about 87% or about 30% of the time.

Nominally healthy donors were sampled, though unrecorded immune exposures were likely. The sequencing sample was made of PBMCs. V gene TRBV5-4 combines with J gene TRBJ2-1; D possibly corresponds to TRBD2 (5 bases). This sequence was found in a man between 18 and 35 years old in good health and CMV-seropositive. The CDR3 reads CASSLEGRNYNEQFF. The CDR3 DNA follows: TGTGCCAGCAGCTTAGAGGGCAGAAACTACAATGAGCAGTTCTTC.